This entry describes one T cell receptor beta chain. The data were obtained in a study of blood T cell repertoires in COVID-19. Cohorts were based on clinical histories the participants reported. Cohort 3 recovery required two negative PCRs, clearance, or symptom resolution. V was shortened by 1 base and J by 2 bases, with 12 bases between the two germline ends. The CDR3 is 15 residues long. Germline loops: CDR1 LGHNA, CDR2 YSLEER. Profiling relied on immunoSEQ multiplex PCR, and the TCRdb table lists in-frame clones only, not all of them. The sample carries roughly 250,000 clones, 86% recorded once. The sequence was obtained from a woman between 50 and 59 years old who had recovered from COVID-19. The sample taken for sequencing was PBMCs or T cells enriched from blood (not recorded which). The chain carries TRBV4-3 and TRBJ2-7, with D maybe TRBD2 (6 bases). CDR3 sequence: CASSQGRAGPYEQYF. CDR3 nucleotide sequence: TGCGCCAGCAGCCAAGGACGGGCGGGACCCTACGAGCAGTACTTC.